This T cell receptor beta chain originates from a study of blood T cell repertoires in COVID-19. About the study: Sites in the United States, Italy and Spain provided acute and convalescent COVID-19 samples.

This table comes from immunoSEQ multiplex PCR, and its TCRdb copy is limited to in-frame clones, with some not included. The table includes about 200,000 clones, about 88% detected once. This CDR3 is 16 amino acids long. The germline gives CDR1 SGHDT, CDR2 YYEEEE. V trimming: 0 bases; J trimming: 0 bases; junction bases outside the gene matches: 2. This sequence originates from a woman in her thirties or forties who had recovered from COVID-19. The chain combines TRBV5-6 with TRBJ2-1; 8 bases are shared with TRBD2. The sequenced material came from peripheral blood. This chain's CDR3 is CASSLGGRSSYNEQFF. The CDR3 DNA reads as TGTGCCAGCAGCTTGGGCGGGAGGAGCTCCTACAATGAGCAGTTCTTC. Using reference TRBV5-6 and TRBJ2-1 for the parts outside the CDR3, the full variable domain is DAGVTQSPTHLIKTRGQQVTLRCSPKSGHDTVSWYQQALGQGPQFIFQYYEEEERQRGNFPDRFSGHQFPNYSSELNVNALLLGDSALYLCASSLGGRSSYNEQFFGPGTRLTVL.